The 32 T cell receptor beta chains given below trace back to one sample, sequenced in a study of CD8 T cells in Susac syndrome. When the RNA was reverse transcribed, random hexamers were used with an input of roughly 0.5 to 1 ug. In TCRdb, the immunoSEQ multiplex PCR reads were re-called with MiXCR into one record per CDR3 protein. The top ten clones hold roughly 0.064% of a sample with around 280,000 distinct CDR3 sequences, about 92% of them seen once. Input material: CD4+ T cells from PBMCs. Source of these receptors: a human donor with multiple sclerosis.

CDR3 nucleotide sequence: TGTGCCAGCAGCCGTACGGGGGGACAGAACACCGGGGAGCTGTTTTTT. It specifies CASSRTGGQNTGELFF. This chain connects TRBV9 to TRBJ2-2, with D tentatively TRBD2 (7 bases). Germline CDR1 is SGDLS and CDR2 is YYNGEE. The CDR3 sequence is 16 residues long. Trimming left V 4 bases short and J 1 base short, with 14 bases between.

The rearrangement joins TRBV18 to TRBJ1-1, with D perhaps TRBD1 (6 bases). Germline CDR1 reads KGHSH; CDR2 reads LQKENI. The CDR3 spans 14 residues. The V and J ends lost 10 bases and 0 bases respectively, with 15 bases between them. This CDR3 is CATTITGLNTEAFF. The CDR3 bases are TGTGCCACCACCATCACAGGGTTGAACACTGAAGCTTTCTTT.

The chain uses TRBV5-1 and TRBJ1-1; D is unresolved. Germline CDR1 reads SGHRS; CDR2 reads YFSETQ. The length of the CDR3 is 13 residues. The germline V and J ends were trimmed by 4 bases and 1 base, with 8 bases remaining between them. The CDR3 sequence: CASSQDKNTEAFF. CDR3 coding DNA: TGCGCCAGCAGCCAGGATAAGAACACTGAAGCTTTCTTT.

The gene calls are TRBV12-3 or TRBV12-4 and TRBJ2-7; TRBD2 aligns across 7 bases. V was clipped by 7 bases and J by 5 bases; unmatched bases: 11. The length of the CDR3 is 14 residues. CDR3 sequence (DNA): TGTGCCAGCATGAAAGCGGGGATGAGCGACGAGCAGTACTTC. Amino acid sequence: CASMKAGMSDEQYF.

A word on this clonotype: Its ends do not fully match the called genes, so a read error is possible. The chain is built from TRBV5-1 and TRBJ1-2, with a weak D call TRBD1 (5 bases). There are 13 residues in the CDR3. Germline loops: CDR1 SGHRS, CDR2 YFSETQ. The CDR3: CASSLEGLYGGLF. In DNA, the CDR3 is TGCGCCAGCAGCTTGGAAGGGCTATATGGGGGACTCTTC.

CDR3 DNA: TGTGCCAGCAGCTCCCAGCAGGTCGCGCGGACCGGGGAGCTGTTTTTT. Its translation is CASSSQQVARTGELFF. The V and J genes are TRBV7-9 and TRBJ2-2, with unresolved D. The germline CDR1 and CDR2 sequences are SEHNR and FQNEAQ (reference sequence). The CDR3 is 16 residues long. The germline V and J ends were trimmed by 4 bases and 5 bases, with 17 bases remaining between them.

This chain joins TRBV5-4 and TRBJ1-2, with D perhaps matching TRBD1 (5 bases). Germline V lookup: CDR1 SGHNT, CDR2 YYREEE (reference sequence). The CDR3 runs 14 residues. Trimming removed 2 bases from V and 0 bases from J, with 8 bases in between. The CDR3 protein is CASSLQVPNYGYTF. The CDR3 region has the DNA TGTGCCAGCAGCTTACAGGTCCCTAACTATGGCTACACCTTC.

V is TRBV28 and J is TRBJ1-1; D possibly corresponds to TRBD1 (6 bases). The CDR3 contains 14 residues. The V end was cut by 7 bases, the J end by 10 bases, with 22 bases between. Germline-derived CDR1 and CDR2 are MDHEN and SYDVKM. The DNA of the CDR3 is TGTGCCAGCATCTCACCTGGGGACATGGGGGTAGCTTTCTTT. It specifies CASISPGDMGVAFF.

The rearrangement joins TRBV7-2 to TRBJ2-7; TRBD1 might be the D (5 bases). With 4 bases removed from V and 7 bases from J, the gap between germline ends came to 11 bases. CDR1 and CDR2 (germline): SGHTA, FQGNSA. The CDR3 length is 12 residues. In DNA form, the CDR3 reads TGTGCCAGCAGCTGGCAGGGTGAGGAGCAGTACTTC. Translation gives CASSWQGEEQYF.

The chain combines TRBV2 with TRBJ1-3, with no clear D. Trimming took off 6 bases at V and 0 bases at J, with 12 bases between the two ends. This CDR3 has 15 residues. CDR1 SNHLY and CDR2 FYNNEI come from the germline V gene. CDR3 nucleotides: TGTGCCAGCAGCCCGAACAGTTTCTCTGGAAACACCATATATTTT. This translates into CASSPNSFSGNTIYF.

This clonotype was counted once. The chain is built from TRBV10-3 and TRBJ1-1; weak D call: TRBD1 (5 bases). This CDR3 is 14 amino acids long. CDR1 and CDR2 from the germline V gene are ENHRY and SYGVKD. V lost 4 bases and J 1 base, leaving 10 bases between the germline ends. The CDR3 DNA reads as TGTGCCATCAGTGGCGGGACCTCGAACACTGAAGCTTTCTTT. It translates to CAISGGTSNTEAFF.

This clonotype was seen once. This sequence joins TRBV12-3 or TRBV12-4 and TRBJ1-5, with 7 bases aligning to TRBD1. V shed 3 bases and J 0 bases; nucleotides not matched to a gene: 8. The CDR3 consists of 17 residues. In DNA, the CDR3 is TGTGCCAGCAGTTTTCTCGGGACAGATAATAGCAATCAGCCCCAGCATTTT. It yields the protein CASSFLGTDNSNQPQHF.

V gene TRBV5-4 combines with J gene TRBJ2-1; 9 nucleotides match TRBD2. Losses at the gene ends were 5 bases for V and 2 bases for J; bases not matched to a gene: 5. Germline CDR1 is SGHNT and CDR2 is YYREEE (reference sequence). This CDR3 region has 15 residues. In DNA, the CDR3 is TGTGCCAGCAGGCTTAGCGGGGGCCCCTACAATGAGCAGTTCTTC. Amino acids: CASRLSGGPYNEQFF.

This sequence joins TRBV29-1 and TRBJ2-3, with D tentatively TRBD1 or TRBD2 (5 bases each). V gave up 7 bases and J gave up 0 bases, with 23 bases separating them. This CDR3 is 17 amino acids long. Germline CDR1 SQVTM, CDR2 ANQGSEA. The CDR3 loop is CSARDHAGTSSTDTQYF. The CDR3 DNA follows: TGCAGCGCCCGGGACCATGCCGGGACGTCCAGCACAGATACGCAGTATTTT.

This clonotype has a single count. V is TRBV5-1 and J is TRBJ1-1; tentative D call: TRBD1 (6 bases). CDR1 is SGHRS and CDR2 is YFSETQ in the germline V gene. The ends were cut back, 4 bases at V and 5 bases at J, with 15 bases in the middle. This CDR3 region has 14 residues. CDR3 sequence reads: CASSGTGRETEAFF. CDR3 sequence (DNA): TGCGCCAGCAGCGGCACAGGGAGGGAAACTGAAGCTTTCTTT.

This sequence joins TRBV20-1 and TRBJ1-1; D unclear. Trimming removed 5 bases from V and 4 bases from J, with 14 bases in between. Germline CDR1 reads DFQATT; CDR2 reads SNEGSKA (reference sequence). The CDR3 is 13 residues long. The CDR3 DNA sequence: TGCAGTGCTCCTAGAGAGTGGGGCACTGAAGCTTTCTTT. Encoded protein: CSAPREWGTEAFF.

This chain joins TRBV4-1 and TRBJ2-6; D possibly corresponds to TRBD1 (6 bases). V lost 6 bases and J lost 0, with 15 bases in between. The CDR3 has 17 residues. CDR1 and CDR2 from the germline V gene are MGHRA and YSYEKL. DNA of the CDR3: TGCGCCAGCAGTGGATTCGGACAGAGCTCTGGGGCCAACGTCCTGACTTTC. Encoded protein: CASSGFGQSSGANVLTF.

Turning to this clonotype: An end of the junction differs from the germline gene, which may be a read error. This chain links TRBV6-1 with TRBJ1-5; weak D call: TRBD1 (5 bases). Germline V gene sequence: CDR1 MNHNS, CDR2 SASEGT. This CDR3 is 16 amino acids long. The DNA for the CDR3 is TGTGCCAGCAGAGAAGGGTCAGGGCATAGCAATCAGCCCCAGCATTTT. Encoded protein: CASREGSGHSNQPQHF.

The chain links TRBV27 to TRBJ2-5, with TRBD1 identical over 10 bases. After removal of 4 bases from V and 7 bases from J, the junction contained 15 bases not matched to a gene. This CDR3 has 17 amino acids. Germline CDR1 reads MNHEY; CDR2 reads SMNVEV (reference sequence). Here the CDR3 DNA reads TGTGCCAGCAGTTCTCGACAGGGGGCTTTGGAGCTGGGGACCCAGTACTTC. Its translation: CASSSRQGALELGTQYF.

The chain links TRBV12-3 or TRBV12-4 to TRBJ1-2, with 8 bases lining up with TRBD1. The CDR3 extends over 13 amino acids. V shed 11 bases and J 6 bases; nucleotides not matched to a gene: 11. CDR3 sequence reads: CAASRTGLDGYTF. DNA for the CDR3: TGTGCCGCTTCTCGGACAGGGTTGGATGGCTACACCTTC.

The V call is TRBV7-2, the J call TRBJ2-3; TRBD2 matches 14 bases. In germline, CDR1 is SGHTA, CDR2 FQGNSA. V was pared by 4 bases and J by 1 base, with 7 bases of the junction left unmatched. CDR3 size: 18 residues. DNA of the CDR3: TGTGCCAGCAGCTCCAGACTAGCGGGGGGGCGGGGCACAGATACGCAGTATTTT. Protein sequence: CASSSRLAGGRGTDTQYF.

The chain combines TRBV6-6 with TRBJ2-7; possible D gene TRBD1, 6 bases. The CDR3 covers 15 residues. The germline CDR1 and CDR2 sequences are MNHNY and SVGAGI (reference sequence). V lost 4 bases, J lost 4 bases, and 17 bases lay in between. CDR3 residues: CASSSPTGIEYEQYF. DNA of the CDR3: TGTGCCAGCAGTTCCCCCACAGGGATCGAGTACGAGCAGTACTTC.

The rearrangement links TRBV11-2 to TRBJ2-1, with 11 positions matching TRBD2. This CDR3 region has 17 residues. V gave up 5 bases and J gave up 2 bases; unmatched junction bases: 8. The germline V gene encodes CDR1 SGHAT and CDR2 FQNNGV. In DNA, the CDR3 is TGTGCCAGCAGCCCGGGGATAGCGGGGGGGCCCTACAATGAGCAGTTCTTC. Its translation is CASSPGIAGGPYNEQFF.

The chain uses TRBV28 and TRBJ1-2; D unresolved. Per the germline V gene, CDR1 is MDHEN and CDR2 is SYDVKM. There are 13 residues in the CDR3. Trimming shortened V by 1 base and J by 1 base, and 4 bases separated the two germline ends. The CDR3 sequence is CASSLLFNYGYTF. The CDR3 DNA follows: TGTGCCAGCAGTTTATTGTTTAACTATGGCTACACCTTC.

This clonotype appeared once. The chain links TRBV19 to TRBJ2-7; the match to TRBD1 covers 8 bases. After removal of 6 bases from V and 1 base from J, the junction contained 5 bases not matched to a gene. CDR1 is LNHDA, CDR2 SQIVND, per germline (reference sequence). This CDR3 region has 14 residues. The CDR3 region has the DNA TGTGCCAGTAGACAGACAGGGGATTCCTACGAGCAGTACTTC. It codes for CASRQTGDSYEQYF.

In this sample, this clonotype turned up once. The chain carries TRBV29-1 and TRBJ2-7; 12 bases agree with TRBD1. V lost 5 bases to trimming and J lost 7 bases; unmatched junction nucleotides: 6. There are 13 residues in the CDR3. Germline V gene data show CDR1 as SQVTM and CDR2 as ANQGSEA. DNA of the CDR3: TGCAGCGTTAAGGGACAGGGGGCGGGAGAGCAGTACTTC. Translation: CSVKGQGAGEQYF.

The gene calls are TRBV15 and TRBJ2-7; 10 bases agree with TRBD2. Germline V lookup: CDR1 LNHNV, CDR2 YYDKDF (reference sequence). The CDR3 is 14 residues long. The junction had 6 bases not matched to a gene; V was cut back by 5 bases and J by 5 bases. The CDR3 protein is CATSRSGRTHEQYF. CDR3 in DNA: TGTGCCACCAGCCGTAGCGGGAGGACCCACGAGCAGTACTTC.

V usage is TRBV11-2 and J usage is TRBJ2-3; 8 bases are shared with TRBD2. Germline V lookup: CDR1 SGHAT, CDR2 FQNNGV. The CDR3 has 16 residues. Trimming cost V 5 bases and J 6 bases; bases outside gene matches: 13. CDR3 in amino acids: CASSPAGGGTMDTQYF. The DNA for the CDR3 is TGTGCCAGCAGCCCGGCGGGCGGGGGGACGATGGATACGCAGTATTTT.

CDR3 sequence: CASTQGTVNQPQHF. The CDR3 DNA sequence: TGTGCCAGCACCCAGGGGACAGTTAATCAGCCCCAGCATTTT. The chain links TRBV6-2 or TRBV6-3 to TRBJ1-5, with 7 nucleotides matching TRBD1. This CDR3 is built from 14 residues. V gave up 7 bases and J gave up 4 bases; unmatched junction bases: 7. Germline V lookup: CDR1 MNHEY, CDR2 SVGEGT.

J is TRBJ1-1 and V is TRBV3-1, with a weak D call TRBD1 (6 bases). The germline CDR1 and CDR2 sequences are LGHDT and YNNKEL (reference sequence). The ends were cut back, 6 bases at V and 4 bases at J, with 15 bases in the middle. The CDR3 has 14 residues. Here the CDR3 reads CASSSDRIATEAFF. CDR3 in DNA: TGTGCCAGCAGTTCCGACAGGATAGCCACTGAAGCTTTCTTT.

The J gene is TRBJ2-3, the V gene TRBV7-2; D is perhaps TRBD1 or TRBD2 (5 bases each). V gave up 5 bases and J gave up 3 bases, with 9 bases separating them. CDR1 is SGHTA and CDR2 is FQGNSA in the germline V gene. The length of the CDR3 is 13 residues. CDR3 loop: CASSDWGTDTQYF. The CDR3 DNA reads as TGTGCCAGCAGCGACTGGGGGACAGATACGCAGTATTTT.

The chain couples TRBV7-2 to TRBJ1-3; D is unresolved. This CDR3 spans 14 amino acids. The germline V gene encodes CDR1 SGHTA and CDR2 FQGNSA. The V end lost 1 base, the J end lost 2 bases, and 6 bases lay between the germline ends. CDR3 sequence (DNA): TGTGCCAGCAGCTTAGGGTCAACTGGAAACACCATATATTTT. This sequence encodes CASSLGSTGNTIYF. Variable domain in full (rest from reference TRBV7-2 and TRBJ1-3): GAGVSQSPSNKVTEKGKDVELRCDPISGHTALYWYRQSLGQGLEFLIYFQGNSAPDKSGLPSDRFSAERTGGSVSTLTIQRTQQEDSAVYLCASSLGSTGNTIYFGEGSWLTVV.